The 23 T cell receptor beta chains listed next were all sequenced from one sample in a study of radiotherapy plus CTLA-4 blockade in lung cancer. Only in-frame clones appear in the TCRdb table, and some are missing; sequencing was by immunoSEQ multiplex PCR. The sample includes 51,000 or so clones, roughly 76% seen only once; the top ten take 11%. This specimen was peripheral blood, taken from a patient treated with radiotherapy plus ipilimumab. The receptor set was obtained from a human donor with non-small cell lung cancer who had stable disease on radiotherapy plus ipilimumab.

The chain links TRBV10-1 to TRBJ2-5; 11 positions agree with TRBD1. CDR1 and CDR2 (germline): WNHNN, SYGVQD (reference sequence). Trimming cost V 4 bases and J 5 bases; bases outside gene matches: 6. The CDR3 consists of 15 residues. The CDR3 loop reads CASSAGQGAMETQYF. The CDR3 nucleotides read TGCGCCAGCAGTGCCGGACAGGGGGCTATGGAGACCCAGTACTTC.

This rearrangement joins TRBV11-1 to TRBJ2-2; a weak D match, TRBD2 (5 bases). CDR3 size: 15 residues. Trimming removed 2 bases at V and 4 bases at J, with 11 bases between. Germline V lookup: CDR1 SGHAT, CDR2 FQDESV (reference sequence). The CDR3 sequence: CASSLIIRGTGELFF. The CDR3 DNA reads TGTGCCAGCAGCTTAATCATCCGGGGCACCGGGGAGCTGTTTTTT.

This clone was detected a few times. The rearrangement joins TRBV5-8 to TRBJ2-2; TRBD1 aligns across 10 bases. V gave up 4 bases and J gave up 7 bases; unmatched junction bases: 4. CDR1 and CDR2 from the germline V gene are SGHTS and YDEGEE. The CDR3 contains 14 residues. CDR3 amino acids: CASSPDRGFGELFF. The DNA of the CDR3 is TGTGCCAGCAGCCCGGACAGGGGGTTCGGGGAGCTGTTTTTT.

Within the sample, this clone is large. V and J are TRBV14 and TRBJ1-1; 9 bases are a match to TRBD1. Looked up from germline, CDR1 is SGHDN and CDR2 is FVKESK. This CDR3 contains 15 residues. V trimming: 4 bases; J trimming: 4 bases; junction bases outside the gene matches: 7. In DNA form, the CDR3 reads TGTGCCAGCAGCCTACAGGGGGCCTTGAGCACTGAAGCTTTCTTT. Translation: CASSLQGALSTEAFF.

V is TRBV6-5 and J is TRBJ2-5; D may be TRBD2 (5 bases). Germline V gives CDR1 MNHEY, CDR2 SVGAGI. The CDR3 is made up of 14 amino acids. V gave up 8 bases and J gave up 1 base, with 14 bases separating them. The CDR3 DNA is TGTGCCAGCGGACCCGGCGGGTTCCAAGAGACCCAGTACTTC. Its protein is CASGPGGFQETQYF.

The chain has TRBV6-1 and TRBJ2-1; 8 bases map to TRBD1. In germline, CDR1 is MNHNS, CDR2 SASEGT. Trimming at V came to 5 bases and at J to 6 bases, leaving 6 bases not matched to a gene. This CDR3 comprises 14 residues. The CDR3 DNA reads TGTGCCAGCAGTTCAGGGGGCTCGGGCAATGAGCAGTTCTTC. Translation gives CASSSGGSGNEQFF.

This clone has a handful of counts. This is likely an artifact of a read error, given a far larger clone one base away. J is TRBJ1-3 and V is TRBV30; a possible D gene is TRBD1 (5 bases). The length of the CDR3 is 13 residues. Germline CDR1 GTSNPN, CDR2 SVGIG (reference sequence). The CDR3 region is CAWSTGSGNNIYF. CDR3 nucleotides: TGTGCCTGGAGTACAGGCTCTGGAAACAACATATATTTT. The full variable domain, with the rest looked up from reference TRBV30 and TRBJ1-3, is SQTIHQWPATLVQPVGSPLSLECTVEGTSNPNLYWYRQAAGRGLQLLFYSVGIGQISSEVPQNLSASRPQDRQFILSSKKLLLSDSGFYLCAWSTGSGNNIYFGEGSWLTVV.

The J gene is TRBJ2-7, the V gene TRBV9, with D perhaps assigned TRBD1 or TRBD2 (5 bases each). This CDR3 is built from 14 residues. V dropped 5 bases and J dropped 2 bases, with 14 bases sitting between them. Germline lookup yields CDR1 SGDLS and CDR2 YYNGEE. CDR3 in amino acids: CASRMPGAPYEQYV. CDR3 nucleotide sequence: TGTGCCAGCAGGATGCCCGGGGCCCCCTACGAGCAGTACGTC.

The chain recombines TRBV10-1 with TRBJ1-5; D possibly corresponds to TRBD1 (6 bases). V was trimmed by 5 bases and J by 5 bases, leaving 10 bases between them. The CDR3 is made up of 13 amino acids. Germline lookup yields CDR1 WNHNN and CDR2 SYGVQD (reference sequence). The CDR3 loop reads CASSRDTYQPQHF. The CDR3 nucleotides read TGCGCCAGCAGTAGGGACACCTATCAGCCCCAGCATTTT.

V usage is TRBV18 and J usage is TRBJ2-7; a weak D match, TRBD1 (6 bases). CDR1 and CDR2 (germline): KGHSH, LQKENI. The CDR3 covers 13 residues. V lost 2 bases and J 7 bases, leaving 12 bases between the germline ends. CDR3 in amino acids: CASSPGRTAEQYF. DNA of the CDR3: TGTGCCAGCTCACCAGGACGGACAGCGGAGCAGTACTTC.

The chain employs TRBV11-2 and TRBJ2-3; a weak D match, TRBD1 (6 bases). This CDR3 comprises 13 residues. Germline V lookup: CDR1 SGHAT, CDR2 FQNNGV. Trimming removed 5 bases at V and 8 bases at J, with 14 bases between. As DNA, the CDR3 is TGTGCCAGCAGCCCCCAGGGGCTGGGTACGCAGTATTTT. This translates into CASSPQGLGTQYF.

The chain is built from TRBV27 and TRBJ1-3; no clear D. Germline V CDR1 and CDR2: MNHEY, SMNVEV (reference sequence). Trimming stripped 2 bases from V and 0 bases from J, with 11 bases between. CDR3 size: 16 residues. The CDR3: CASSLGPTTSGNTIYF. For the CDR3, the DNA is TGTGCCAGCAGTTTAGGGCCGACCACCTCTGGAAACACCATATATTTT.

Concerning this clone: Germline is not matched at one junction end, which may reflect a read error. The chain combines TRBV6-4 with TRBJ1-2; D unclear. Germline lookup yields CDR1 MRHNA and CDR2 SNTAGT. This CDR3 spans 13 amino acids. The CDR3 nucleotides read TGTGCCAGCAGTGACGGGTTAGGGAATGGCTGCACCTTC. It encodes CASSDGLGNGCTF.

The CDR3: CASSYGGANQPQHF. CDR3 bases: TGTGCCAGCAGTTATGGGGGGGCCAATCAGCCCCAGCATTTT. V gene TRBV6-6 combines with J gene TRBJ1-5, with a possible D match to TRBD1 (6 bases). The germline gives CDR1 MNHNY, CDR2 SVGAGI (reference sequence). The CDR3 totals 14 residues. V lost 3 bases, J lost 3 bases, and 9 bases lay in between.

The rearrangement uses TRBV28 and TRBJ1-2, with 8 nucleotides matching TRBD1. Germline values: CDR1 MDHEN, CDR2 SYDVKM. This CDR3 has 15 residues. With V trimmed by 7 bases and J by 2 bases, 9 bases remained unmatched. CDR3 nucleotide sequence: TGTGCCAGCACCGACCGGGACAGGCCCAACTATGGCTACACCTTC. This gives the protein CASTDRDRPNYGYTF.

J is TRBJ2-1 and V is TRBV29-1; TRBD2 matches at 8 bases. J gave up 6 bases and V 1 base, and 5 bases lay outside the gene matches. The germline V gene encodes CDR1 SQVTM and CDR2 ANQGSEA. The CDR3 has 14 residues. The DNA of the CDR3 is TGCAGCGTTGAAGGCGGGGGGCGAATCAATGAGCAGTTCTTC. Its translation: CSVEGGGRINEQFF.

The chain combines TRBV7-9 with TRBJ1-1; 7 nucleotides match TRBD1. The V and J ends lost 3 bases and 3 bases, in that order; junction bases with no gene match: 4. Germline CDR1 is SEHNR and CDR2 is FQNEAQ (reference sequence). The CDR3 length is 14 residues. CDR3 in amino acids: CASSLTGKYTEAFF. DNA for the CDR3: TGTGCCAGCAGCTTGACAGGGAAGTACACTGAAGCTTTCTTT.

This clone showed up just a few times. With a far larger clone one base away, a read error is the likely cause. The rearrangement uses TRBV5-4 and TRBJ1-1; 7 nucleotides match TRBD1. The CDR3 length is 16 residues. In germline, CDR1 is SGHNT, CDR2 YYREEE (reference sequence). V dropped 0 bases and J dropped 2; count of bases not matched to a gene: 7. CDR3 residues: CASSLVAGGTNTEAFF. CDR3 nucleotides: TGTGCCAGCAGCTTGGTTGCAGGGGGGACTAACACTGAAGCTTTCTTT.

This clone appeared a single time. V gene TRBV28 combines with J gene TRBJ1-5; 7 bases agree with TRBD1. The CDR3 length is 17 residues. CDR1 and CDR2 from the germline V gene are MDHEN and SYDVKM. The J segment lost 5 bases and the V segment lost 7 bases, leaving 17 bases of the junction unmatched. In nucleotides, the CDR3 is TGTGCCAGCACTAAACTAAACACAGGGGTTGACGATCAGCCCCAGCATTTT. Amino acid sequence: CASTKLNTGVDDQPQHF.

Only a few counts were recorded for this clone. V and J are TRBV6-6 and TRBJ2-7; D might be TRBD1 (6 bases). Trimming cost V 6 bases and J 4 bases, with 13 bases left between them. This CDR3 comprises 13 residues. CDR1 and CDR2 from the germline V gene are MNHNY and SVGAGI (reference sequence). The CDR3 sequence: CASRGDTFYEQYF. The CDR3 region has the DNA TGTGCCAGCAGGGGGGACACCTTTTACGAGCAGTACTTC.

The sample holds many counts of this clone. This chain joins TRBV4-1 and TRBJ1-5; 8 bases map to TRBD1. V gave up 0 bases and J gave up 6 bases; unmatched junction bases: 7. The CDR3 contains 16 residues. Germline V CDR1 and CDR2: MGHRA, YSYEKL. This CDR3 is CASSQEVNRGGQPQHF. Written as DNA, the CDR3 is TGCGCCAGCAGCCAAGAAGTTAACAGGGGGGGTCAGCCCCAGCATTTT.

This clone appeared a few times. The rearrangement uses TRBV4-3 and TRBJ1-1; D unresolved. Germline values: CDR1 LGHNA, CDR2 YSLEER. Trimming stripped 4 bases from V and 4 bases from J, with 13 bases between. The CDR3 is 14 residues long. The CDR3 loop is CASSLKAGSTEAFF. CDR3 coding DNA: TGCGCCAGCAGCCTCAAGGCGGGGAGCACTGAAGCTTTCTTT.

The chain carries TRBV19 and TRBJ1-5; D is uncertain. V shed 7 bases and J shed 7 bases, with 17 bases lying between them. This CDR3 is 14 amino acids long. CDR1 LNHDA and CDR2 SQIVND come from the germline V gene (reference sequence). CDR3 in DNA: TGTGCCAGTAACAGAGGGAACGGTCTACAGCCCCAGCATTTT. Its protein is CASNRGNGLQPQHF.